This T cell receptor beta chain was identified during a study of low-dose radiotherapy and immunotherapy resistance in tumors. Study-wide background: Intravenous ipilimumab 1 mg/kg every six weeks was given with nivolumab 240 mg every two weeks.

Alpha- and beta-chain coverage of first-strand cDNA came from TRAV- and TRBV-specific primers. Over about 19 PCR cycles, TCRs were amplified from a constant-region primer and V-primer adapter. TCRdb itself ran the reads through MiXCR, one entry per CDR3 protein. The table lists about 39,000 distinct CDR3 sequences, 31% of them singletons. Time point reported: before trial treatment. This clonotype was sampled from a male donor with gallbladder cancer. Sample: PBMCs, taken before treatment.

In DNA, the CDR3 is TGTGCCAGCAGTCCTAGCGGGGAGGCAGATACGCAGTATTTT. Protein: CASSPSGEADTQYF. The chain carries TRBV12-3 or TRBV12-4 and TRBJ2-3; the match to TRBD2 covers 9 bases. V lost 5 bases, J lost 4 bases, and 4 bases stayed unmatched. This CDR3 contains 14 residues.